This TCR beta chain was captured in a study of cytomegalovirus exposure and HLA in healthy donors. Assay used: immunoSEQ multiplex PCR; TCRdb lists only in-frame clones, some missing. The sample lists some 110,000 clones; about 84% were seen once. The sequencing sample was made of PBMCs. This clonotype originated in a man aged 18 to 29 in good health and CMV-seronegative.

The CDR3 DNA follows: TGTGCCAGCAGTTTCTACAGGACCTACACTGAAGCTTTCTTT. It encodes CASSFYRTYTEAFF. The V call is TRBV27, the J call TRBJ1-1, with D tentatively TRBD1 (5 bases). V was clipped by 3 bases and J by 3 bases, with 11 bases between them. Germline V lookup: CDR1 MNHEY, CDR2 SMNVEV (reference sequence). This CDR3 contains 14 residues.